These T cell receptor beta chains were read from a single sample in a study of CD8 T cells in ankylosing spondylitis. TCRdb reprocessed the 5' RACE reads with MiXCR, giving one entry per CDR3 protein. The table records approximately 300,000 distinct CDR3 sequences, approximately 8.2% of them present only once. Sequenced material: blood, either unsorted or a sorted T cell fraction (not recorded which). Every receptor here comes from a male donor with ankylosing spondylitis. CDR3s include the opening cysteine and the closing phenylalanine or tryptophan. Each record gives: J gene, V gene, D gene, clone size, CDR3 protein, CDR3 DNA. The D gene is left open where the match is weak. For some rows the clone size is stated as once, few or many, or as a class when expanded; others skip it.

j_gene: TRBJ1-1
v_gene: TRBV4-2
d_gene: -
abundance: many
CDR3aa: CASSRVRGEAFF
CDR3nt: TGTGCCAGCAGCCGAGTTCGAGGCGAAGCTTTCTTT

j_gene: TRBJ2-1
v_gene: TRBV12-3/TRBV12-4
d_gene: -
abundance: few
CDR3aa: CASSFGGGSEQFF
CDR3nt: TGTGCCAGCAGTTTCGGTGGGGGGAGTGAGCAGTTCTTC

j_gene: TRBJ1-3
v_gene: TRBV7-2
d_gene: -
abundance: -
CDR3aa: CASSSRGPSGNTIYF
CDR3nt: TGTGCCAGCAGCTCCCGGGGCCCCTCTGGAAACACCATATATTTT

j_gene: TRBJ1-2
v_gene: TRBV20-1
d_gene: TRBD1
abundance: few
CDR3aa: CSARNRQGGANYGYTF
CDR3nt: TGCAGTGCTAGAAATCGTCAGGGGGGAGCTAACTATGGCTACACCTTC

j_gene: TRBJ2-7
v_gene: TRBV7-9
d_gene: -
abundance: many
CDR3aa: CASSSSLTLYEQYF
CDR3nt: TGTGCCAGCAGCTCAAGCCTGACACTTTACGAGCAGTACTTC

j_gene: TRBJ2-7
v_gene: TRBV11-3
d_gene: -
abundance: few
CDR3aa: CASSLGRGDEQYF
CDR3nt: TGTGCCAGCAGCTTGGGCAGGGGCGACGAGCAGTACTTC

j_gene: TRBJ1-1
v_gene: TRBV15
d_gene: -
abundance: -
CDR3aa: CATSRDVKDTEAFF
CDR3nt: TGTGCCACCAGCAGAGATGTGAAGGACACTGAAGCTTTCTTT

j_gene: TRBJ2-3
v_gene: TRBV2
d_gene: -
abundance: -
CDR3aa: CASSQDRLNTDTQYF
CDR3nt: TGTGCCAGCAGTCAGGACAGACTTAACACAGATACGCAGTATTTT

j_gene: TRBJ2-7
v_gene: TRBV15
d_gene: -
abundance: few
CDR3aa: CATSRDYYEQYF
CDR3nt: TGTGCCACCAGCAGAGATTACTACGAGCAGTACTTC

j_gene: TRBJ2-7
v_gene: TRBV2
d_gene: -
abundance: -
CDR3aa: CASSMDTGFYEQYF
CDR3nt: TGTGCCAGCAGTATGGACACCGGCTTCTACGAGCAGTACTTC

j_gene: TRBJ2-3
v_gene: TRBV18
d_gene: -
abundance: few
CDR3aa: CASSPRPLTLTDTQYF
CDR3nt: TGTGCCAGCTCACCAAGGCCTCTCACCCTCACAGATACGCAGTATTTT

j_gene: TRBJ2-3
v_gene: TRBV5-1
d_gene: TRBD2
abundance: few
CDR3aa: CASSLLSPSGKADTQYF
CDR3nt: TGCGCCAGCAGCCTGCTATCTCCTAGCGGGAAGGCAGATACGCAGTATTTT

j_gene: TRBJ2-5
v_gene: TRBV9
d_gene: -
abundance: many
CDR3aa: CASSNNGETQYF
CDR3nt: TGTGCCAGCAGCAATAACGGAGAGACCCAGTACTTC

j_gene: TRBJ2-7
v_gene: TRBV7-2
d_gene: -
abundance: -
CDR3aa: CASSLRGRGYEQYF
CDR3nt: TGTGCCAGCAGCTTACGTGGGAGGGGGTACGAGCAGTACTTC

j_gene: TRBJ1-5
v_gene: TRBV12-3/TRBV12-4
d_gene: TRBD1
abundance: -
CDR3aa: CASTDRGQPQHF
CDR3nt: TGTGCCAGCACGGACAGGGGTCAGCCCCAGCATTTT

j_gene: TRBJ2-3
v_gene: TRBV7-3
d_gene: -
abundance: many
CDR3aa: CASSLKAPTDTQYF
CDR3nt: TGTGCCAGCAGCCTAAAGGCCCCTACAGATACGCAGTATTTT

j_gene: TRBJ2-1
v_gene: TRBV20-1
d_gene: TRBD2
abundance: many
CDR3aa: CSATPFSGANNEQFF
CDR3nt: TGCAGTGCCACCCCTTTTAGCGGGGCGAACAATGAGCAGTTCTTC

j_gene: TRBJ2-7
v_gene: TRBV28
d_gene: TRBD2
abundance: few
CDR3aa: CASSFNLAGYEQYF
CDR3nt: TGTGCCAGCAGTTTTAATCTAGCGGGCTACGAGCAGTACTTC

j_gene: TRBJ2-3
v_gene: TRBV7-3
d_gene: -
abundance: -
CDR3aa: CASSSPGRPTDTQYF
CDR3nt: TGTGCCAGCAGCTCCCCCGGGCGGCCCACAGATACGCAGTATTTT

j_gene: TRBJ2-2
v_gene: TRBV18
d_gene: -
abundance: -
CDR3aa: CASSPYDVRAGELFF
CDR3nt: TGTGCCAGCTCACCATACGACGTGCGCGCCGGGGAGCTGTTTTTT

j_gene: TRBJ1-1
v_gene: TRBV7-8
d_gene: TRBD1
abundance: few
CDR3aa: CASSLGGTGGRTEAFF
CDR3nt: TGTGCCAGCAGCTTAGGGGGAACAGGGGGCAGGACTGAAGCTTTCTTT

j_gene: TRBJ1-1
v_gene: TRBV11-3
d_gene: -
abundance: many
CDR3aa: CASSSGLNTEAFF
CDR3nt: TGTGCCAGCAGCTCAGGGTTGAACACTGAAGCTTTCTTT

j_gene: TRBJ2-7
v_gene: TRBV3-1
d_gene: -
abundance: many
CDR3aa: CASSHNLGYEQYF
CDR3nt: TGTGCCAGCAGCCACAACTTGGGGTACGAGCAGTACTTC

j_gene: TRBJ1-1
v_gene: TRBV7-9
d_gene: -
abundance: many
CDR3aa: CASSPRTYGAGDTEAFF
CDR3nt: TGTGCCAGCAGCCCCCGGACCTACGGCGCGGGAGACACTGAAGCTTTCTTT

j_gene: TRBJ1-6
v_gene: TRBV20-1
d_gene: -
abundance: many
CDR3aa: CSAAGVSSYNSPLHF
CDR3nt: TGCAGTGCAGCGGGGGTGAGCTCCTATAATTCACCCCTCCACTTT

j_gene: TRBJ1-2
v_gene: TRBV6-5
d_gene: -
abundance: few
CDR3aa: CASSYEGMGAKGYTF
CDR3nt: TGTGCCAGCAGTTATGAGGGAATGGGTGCTAAAGGCTACACCTTC

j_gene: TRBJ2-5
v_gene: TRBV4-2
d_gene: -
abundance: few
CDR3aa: CASSQEGTGVQETQYF
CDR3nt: TGTGCCAGCAGCCAAGAAGGGACTGGCGTCCAAGAGACCCAGTACTTC

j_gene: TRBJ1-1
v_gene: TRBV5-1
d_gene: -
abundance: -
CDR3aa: CASSLGGGIMNTEAFF
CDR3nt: TGCGCCAGCAGCTTGGGAGGAGGGATAATGAACACTGAAGCTTTCTTT

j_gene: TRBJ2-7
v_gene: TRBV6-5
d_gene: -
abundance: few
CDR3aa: CASSSDLPSEQYF
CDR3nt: TGTGCCAGCAGTTCGGACCTACCCTCCGAGCAGTACTTC

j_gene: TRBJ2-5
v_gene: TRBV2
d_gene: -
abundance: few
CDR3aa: CASSAYPPETQYF
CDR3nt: TGTGCCAGCAGTGCGTACCCTCCGGAGACCCAGTACTTC

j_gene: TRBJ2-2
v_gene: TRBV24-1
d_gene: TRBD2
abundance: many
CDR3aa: CATSDELAGRTGELFF
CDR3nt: TGTGCCACCAGTGATGAACTAGCGGGAAGGACCGGGGAGCTGTTTTTT

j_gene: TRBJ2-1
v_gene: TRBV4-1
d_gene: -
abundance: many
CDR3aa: CASSQSGGSEKSSYNEQFF
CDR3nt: TGCGCCAGCAGCCAATCCGGGGGTTCGGAAAAGAGCTCCTACAATGAGCAGTTCTTC

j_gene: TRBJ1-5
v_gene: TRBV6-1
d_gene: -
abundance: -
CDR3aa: CASTFRGLIRNQPQHF
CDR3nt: TGTGCCAGCACCTTTAGGGGCCTAATACGCAATCAGCCCCAGCATTTT

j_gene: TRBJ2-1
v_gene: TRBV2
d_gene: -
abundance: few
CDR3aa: CASSEHEQFF
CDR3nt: TGTGCCAGCAGTGAGCATGAGCAGTTCTTC

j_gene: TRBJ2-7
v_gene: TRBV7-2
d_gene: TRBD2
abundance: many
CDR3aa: CASSVGLAGGIPYEQYF
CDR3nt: TGTGCCAGCAGCGTAGGACTAGCGGGAGGGATCCCCTACGAGCAGTACTTC

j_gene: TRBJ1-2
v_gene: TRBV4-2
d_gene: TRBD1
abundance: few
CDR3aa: CASSRGQESLYGYTF
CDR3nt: TGTGCCAGCAGCCGAGGACAGGAATCCCTCTATGGCTACACCTTC

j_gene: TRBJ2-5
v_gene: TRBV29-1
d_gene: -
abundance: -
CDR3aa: CSAIVTQETQYF
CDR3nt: TGCAGCGCAATCGTCACTCAAGAGACCCAGTACTTC

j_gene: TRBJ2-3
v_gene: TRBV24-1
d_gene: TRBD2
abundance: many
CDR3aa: CATSDETSDQTYTQYF
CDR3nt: TGTGCCACCAGTGATGAGACTAGCGATCAAACCTATACGCAGTATTTT

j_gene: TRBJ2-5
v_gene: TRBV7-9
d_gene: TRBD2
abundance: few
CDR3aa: CATTPGLAGEAETQYF
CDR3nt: TGTGCCACCACCCCGGGACTAGCGGGAGAGGCAGAGACCCAGTACTTC

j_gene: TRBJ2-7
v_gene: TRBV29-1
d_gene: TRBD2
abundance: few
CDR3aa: CSVVTSGRSYEQYF
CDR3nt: TGCAGCGTGGTGACTAGCGGGAGGTCCTACGAGCAGTACTTC

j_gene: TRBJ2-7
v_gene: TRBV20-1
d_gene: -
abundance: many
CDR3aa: CSAREARAYEQYF
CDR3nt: TGCAGTGCTAGAGAGGCCAGGGCCTACGAGCAGTACTTC

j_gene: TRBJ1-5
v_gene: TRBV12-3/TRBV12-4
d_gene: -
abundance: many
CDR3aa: CASSLDYSNQPQHF
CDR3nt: TGTGCCAGCAGTTTAGACTATAGCAATCAGCCCCAGCATTTT

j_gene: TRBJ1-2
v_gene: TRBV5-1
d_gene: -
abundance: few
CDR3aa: CASSWVGGEDGYTF
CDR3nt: TGCGCCAGCAGCTGGGTTGGGGGAGAGGATGGCTACACCTTC

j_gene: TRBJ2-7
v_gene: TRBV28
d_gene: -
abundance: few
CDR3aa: CASSLMGVEQYF
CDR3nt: TGTGCCAGCAGTTTAATGGGTGTCGAGCAGTACTTC

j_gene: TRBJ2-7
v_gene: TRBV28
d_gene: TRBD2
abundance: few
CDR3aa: CASGLAGVYEQYF
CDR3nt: TGTGCCAGCGGGCTAGCGGGAGTGTACGAGCAGTACTTC

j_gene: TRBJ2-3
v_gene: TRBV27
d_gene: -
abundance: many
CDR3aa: CATRVGRKDTQYF
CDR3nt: TGTGCCACCCGGGTAGGGCGTAAAGATACGCAGTATTTT

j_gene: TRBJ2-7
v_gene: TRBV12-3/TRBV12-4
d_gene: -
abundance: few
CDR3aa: CASSLNGRSEQYF
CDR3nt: TGTGCCAGCAGTTTAAACGGGAGATCCGAGCAGTACTTC

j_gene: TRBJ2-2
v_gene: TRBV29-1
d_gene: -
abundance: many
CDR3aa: CSVARAINTGELFF
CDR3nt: TGCAGCGTTGCGAGAGCGATAAACACCGGGGAGCTGTTTTTT

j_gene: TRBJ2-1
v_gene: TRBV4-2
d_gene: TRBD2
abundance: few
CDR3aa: CASSQGIVTSGFNEQFF
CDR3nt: TGTGCCAGCAGCCAAGGGATAGTGACTAGCGGATTCAATGAGCAGTTCTTC

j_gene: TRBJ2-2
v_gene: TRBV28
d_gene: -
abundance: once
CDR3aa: CASRVRGARTRETGELFF
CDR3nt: TGTGCCAGCAGAGTGCGCGGAGCGAGGACTCGGGAAACCGGGGAGCTGTTTTTT

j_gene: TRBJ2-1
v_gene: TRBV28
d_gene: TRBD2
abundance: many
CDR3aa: CASSRLANEQFF
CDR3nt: TGTGCCAGCAGCAGACTAGCCAATGAGCAGTTCTTC

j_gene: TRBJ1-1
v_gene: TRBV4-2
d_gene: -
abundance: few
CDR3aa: CASSQALLRTEAFF
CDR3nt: TGTGCCAGCAGCCAAGCCCTCCTTAGGACTGAAGCTTTCTTT

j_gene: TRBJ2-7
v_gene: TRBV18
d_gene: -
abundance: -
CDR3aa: CASSPEQGSSYEQYF
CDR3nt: TGTGCCAGCTCACCAGAGCAGGGAAGCTCCTACGAGCAGTACTTC

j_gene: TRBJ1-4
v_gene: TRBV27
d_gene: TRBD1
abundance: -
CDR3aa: CASSRTGTGFREGEKLFF
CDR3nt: TGTGCCAGCAGTAGGACCGGGACAGGGTTTCGTGAGGGTGAAAAACTGTTTTTT

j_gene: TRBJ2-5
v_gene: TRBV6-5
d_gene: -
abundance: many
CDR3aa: CASSSEQTQYF
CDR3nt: TGTGCCAGCAGTTCCGAGCAGACCCAGTACTTC

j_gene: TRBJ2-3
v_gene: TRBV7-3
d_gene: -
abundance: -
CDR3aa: CASSSGTQPLTDTQYF
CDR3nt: TGTGCCAGCAGCTCGGGGACGCAGCCTCTCACAGATACGCAGTATTTT

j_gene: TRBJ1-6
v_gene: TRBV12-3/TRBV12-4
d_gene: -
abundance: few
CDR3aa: CTSSLLEGRLSSYNSPLHF
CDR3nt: TGTACCAGCAGTTTATTGGAGGGGCGCTTGAGCTCCTATAATTCACCCCTCCACTTT

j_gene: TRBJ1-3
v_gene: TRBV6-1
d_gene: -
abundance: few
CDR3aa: CASGSGSSGNTIYF
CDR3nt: TGTGCCAGCGGGTCTGGGAGCTCTGGAAACACCATATATTTT

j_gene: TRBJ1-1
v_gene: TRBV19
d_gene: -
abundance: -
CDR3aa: CASSLNGWEAFF
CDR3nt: TGTGCCAGTAGCCTTAACGGGTGGGAAGCTTTCTTT